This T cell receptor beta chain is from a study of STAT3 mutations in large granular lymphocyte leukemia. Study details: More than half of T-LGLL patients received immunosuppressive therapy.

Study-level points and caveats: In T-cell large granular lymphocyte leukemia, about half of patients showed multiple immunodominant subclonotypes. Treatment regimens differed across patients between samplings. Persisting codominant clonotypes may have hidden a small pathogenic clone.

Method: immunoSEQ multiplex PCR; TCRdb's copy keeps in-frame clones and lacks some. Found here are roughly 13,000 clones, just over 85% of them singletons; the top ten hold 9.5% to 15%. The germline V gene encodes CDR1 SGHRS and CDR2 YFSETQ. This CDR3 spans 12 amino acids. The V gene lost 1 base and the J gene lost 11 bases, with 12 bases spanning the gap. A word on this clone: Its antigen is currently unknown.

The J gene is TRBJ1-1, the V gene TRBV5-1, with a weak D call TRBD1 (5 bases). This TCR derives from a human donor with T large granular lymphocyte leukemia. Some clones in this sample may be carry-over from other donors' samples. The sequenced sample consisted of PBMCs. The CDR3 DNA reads TGCGCCAGCAGCTTGAGGCAGGGTCACGCTTTCTTT. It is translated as CASSLRQGHAFF.